A single sample is the source of the 16 T cell receptor beta chains below, sequenced in a study of blood T cells in healthy people across ages. Then a second PCR, running roughly 6 to 12 cycles, was carried out with a sample-barcoded 5' primer and a J-beta primer mix. TCRdb called the 5' RACE reads again in MiXCR, with one record for every CDR3 protein. The table has approximately 800,000 distinct CDR3 sequences, over 45% seen once. The sequencing sample was made of blood. The source is a man aged 25-45 years in good health.

The chain carries TRBV6-2 or TRBV6-3 and TRBJ2-1, with D possibly being TRBD2 (6 bases). CDR1 is MNHEY and CDR2 is SVGEGT in the germline V gene. This CDR3 is 15 amino acids long. V was shortened by 2 bases and J by 5 bases, with 13 bases between the two germline ends. The DNA for the CDR3 is TGTGCCAGCAGTTACCGGCGGGACCTGAACAATGAGCAGTTCTTC. Protein product: CASSYRRDLNNEQFF.

CDR3 residues: CASSLDVSRRTDTQYF. CDR3 bases: TGTGCCAGCAGCTTAGATGTATCCCGACGCACAGATACGCAGTATTTT. This chain uses TRBV7-8 with TRBJ2-3; D is ambiguous. V was cut by 1 base and J by 1 base, with 12 bases left in between. Germline CDR1 is SGHVS and CDR2 is FQNEAQ. This CDR3 has 16 residues.

The chain couples TRBV5-1 to TRBJ2-5; 8 positions agree with TRBD2. The V gene end was trimmed by 2 bases and the J gene end by 4 bases; junction bases not matched to a gene: 4. Germline V gene data show CDR1 as SGHRS and CDR2 as YFSETQ. The CDR3 sequence is 14 residues long. The CDR3 reads CASSFLSGGETQYF. CDR3 sequence (DNA): TGCGCCAGCAGCTTCTTGAGCGGGGGAGAGACCCAGTACTTC. Full variable domain (outside the CDR3, taken from reference TRBV5-1 and TRBJ2-5): KAGVTQTPRYLIKTRGQQVTLSCSPISGHRSVSWYQQTPGQGLQFLFEYFSETQRNKGNFPGRFSGRQFSNSRSEMNVSTLELGDSALYLCASSFLSGGETQYFGPGTRLLVL.

The sample holds a few counts of this clonotype. The chain carries TRBV3-1 and TRBJ2-5, with 13 bases matching TRBD2. The V gene end was trimmed by 3 bases and the J gene end by 3 bases; junction bases not matched to a gene: 7. Germline V gene sequence: CDR1 LGHDT, CDR2 YNNKEL (reference sequence). The length of the CDR3 is 17 residues. In DNA form, the CDR3 reads TGTGCCAGCAGCCATATAACTAGCGGGGGGGCCGAAGAGACCCAGTACTTC. It is translated as CASSHITSGGAEETQYF.

The chain uses TRBV12-3 or TRBV12-4 and TRBJ1-2; D is possibly TRBD1 (6 bases). The CDR3 has 13 amino acids. Trimming stripped 3 bases from V and 4 bases from J, with 9 bases between. The CDR3: CASSLAGAYGYTF. The CDR3 DNA reads TGTGCCAGCAGTTTGGCAGGGGCCTATGGCTACACCTTC.

The gene calls are TRBV20-1 and TRBJ1-1; 7 nucleotides match TRBD1. Germline V lookup: CDR1 DFQATT, CDR2 SNEGSKA (reference sequence). V trimming: 6 bases; J trimming: 4 bases; junction bases outside the gene matches: 11. There are 14 residues in the CDR3. CDR3 residues: CSAKRDREATEAFF. The CDR3, as DNA: TGCAGTGCAAAAAGAGACAGGGAGGCCACTGAAGCTTTCTTT.

This clonotype was observed a few times. The rearrangement uses TRBV7-2 and TRBJ2-3; TRBD1 agrees at 8 bases. J lost 2 bases, V lost 6 bases, and 10 bases had no gene match. The CDR3 spans 16 residues. Germline CDR1 reads SGHTA; CDR2 reads FQGNSA. The DNA for the CDR3 is TGTGCCAGCAGTTTGACAGGGGTAGTGAACACAGATACGCAGTATTTT. Its protein is CASSLTGVVNTDTQYF.

The J gene is TRBJ2-1, the V gene TRBV14; 10 nucleotides match TRBD1. V lost 4 bases, J lost 6 bases, and 3 bases stayed unmatched. Germline V gene lookup returns CDR1 SGHDN and CDR2 FVKESK. The CDR3 has 14 amino acids. The CDR3 nucleotides are TGTGCCAGCAGCCGCAGACAGGGGGCCAATGAGCAGTTCTTC. Translated, it gives CASSRRQGANEQFF.

This clonotype occurred a few times. V and J are TRBV12-3 or TRBV12-4 and TRBJ2-7; 10 positions agree with TRBD2. Unmatched junction bases numbered 5, after V lost 3 bases and J lost 3 bases. The CDR3 runs 15 residues. CDR3 residues: CASSFFPSGSYEQYF. The CDR3 nucleotides are TGTGCCAGCAGTTTTTTTCCTAGCGGGAGCTACGAGCAGTACTTC.

V is TRBV28 and J is TRBJ2-7, with 10 bases identical to TRBD1. The germline V gene has CDR1 MDHEN and CDR2 SYDVKM. The CDR3 is 15 residues long. Trimming cost V 3 bases and J 2 bases; bases outside gene matches: 4. CDR3 sequence: CASSLKGTGAYEQYF. The DNA for the CDR3 is TGTGCCAGCAGTTTGAAGGGGACAGGGGCCTACGAGCAGTACTTC. Using reference TRBV28 and TRBJ2-7 for the parts outside the CDR3, the full variable domain is DVKVTQSSRYLVKRTGEKVFLECVQDMDHENMFWYRQDPGLGLRLIYFSYDVKMKEKGDIPEGYSVSREKKERFSLILESASTNQTSMYLCASSLKGTGAYEQYFGPGTRLTVT.

The genes are TRBV29-1 and TRBJ2-1; TRBD2 matches at 12 bases. The V and J ends lost 6 bases and 8 bases, in that order; junction bases with no gene match: 5. This CDR3 is built from 13 residues. CDR1 and CDR2 (germline): SQVTM, ANQGSEA. CDR3 DNA: TGCAGCGTCCCGACTAGCGGGAGCGATGAGCAGTTCTTC. Translating gives CSVPTSGSDEQFF.

The genes are TRBV7-2 and TRBJ2-5, with 8 bases matching TRBD1. The last part of the DNA fits TRBJ2-7 better; the J call may be wrong. This CDR3 comprises 15 residues. Germline CDR1 reads SGHTA; CDR2 reads FQGNSA. DNA of the CDR3: TGTGCCAGCAGCCAAACTCCGGGACAGGAGTACGAGCAGTACTTC. Amino acids: CASSQTPGQEYEQYF.

This clonotype was counted a single time. V is TRBV27 and J is TRBJ2-7; D is possibly TRBD2 (6 bases). The V end lost 5 bases, the J end lost 0 bases, and 17 bases lay between the germline ends. CDR3 size: 16 residues. Per germline, CDR1 MNHEY and CDR2 SMNVEV (reference sequence). The CDR3 sequence is CASSPSGGELSYEQYF. The CDR3 DNA sequence: TGTGCCAGCAGTCCGAGTGGCGGGGAGCTCTCCTACGAGCAGTACTTC.

For the CDR3, the DNA is TGTGCCAGCAGCTTATTGCCCCTAGCGGAGGTAGACTACGAGCAGTACTTC. Translating it yields CASSLLPLAEVDYEQYF. V gene TRBV7-2 combines with J gene TRBJ2-7; 7 positions match TRBD2. Trimming at V came to 2 bases and at J to 3 bases, leaving 13 bases not matched to a gene. Germline V CDR1 and CDR2: SGHTA, FQGNSA. The CDR3 sequence is 17 residues long.

This rearrangement joins TRBV7-2 to TRBJ2-3; 8 bases agree with TRBD1. V shed 6 bases, J shed 3 bases, and the junction held 5 bases outside the gene matches. The germline CDR1 and CDR2 sequences are SGHTA and FQGNSA. The CDR3 sequence is 14 residues long. The CDR3 reads CASRLTGVTDTQYF. CDR3 DNA sequence: TGTGCCAGCAGGCTGACAGGGGTAACAGATACGCAGTATTTT. The variable domain in full, completed from reference TRBV7-2 and TRBJ2-3, reads GAGVSQSPSNKVTEKGKDVELRCDPISGHTALYWYRQSLGQGLEFLIYFQGNSAPDKSGLPSDRFSAERTGGSVSTLTIQRTQQEDSAVYLCASRLTGVTDTQYFGPGTRLTVL.

This sequence joins TRBV10-3 and TRBJ2-7; D is perhaps TRBD2 (5 bases). The CDR3 covers 15 residues. V was shortened by 8 bases and J by 7 bases, with 24 bases between the two germline ends. Per germline, CDR1 ENHRY and CDR2 SYGVKD. CDR3 bases: TGTGCCATCTCCCCCACAGCGAGCGGCTACAATGAGCAGTACTTC. Its protein product is CAISPTASGYNEQYF.